This T cell receptor beta chain was sequenced during a study of PD-1 blockade in classical Hodgkin lymphoma. Study observations and caveats: Complete responders possessed baseline diversity comparable to newly diagnosed patients.

Germline assignment: CDR1 SNHLY and CDR2 FYNNEI. Trimming removed 5 bases from V and 3 bases from J; junction bases left unmatched: 5. The CDR3 spans 15 residues. Time point noted: cycle 4 day 1 (C4D1), after more than 5 weeks of nivolumab. All trial patients relapsed after autologous stem cell transplantation. Using immunoSEQ multiplex PCR, the repertoire was profiled, and TCRdb retains in-frame clones only, with some absent. The sample yields roughly 20,000 clones, 80% seen once. Concerning this clone: Its antigen is not identified.

Specimen: peripheral blood mononuclear cells (PBMCs), collected before the fourth cycle of nivolumab. The sequence came from a human donor with classical Hodgkin lymphoma. This chain connects TRBV2 to TRBJ1-3; TRBD1 agrees at 9 bases. The CDR3 loop is CASSPTGGIGNTIYF. For the CDR3, the DNA is TGTGCCAGCAGTCCGACAGGGGGGATTGGAAACACCATATATTTT. Full variable domain (outside the CDR3, taken from reference TRBV2 and TRBJ1-3): EPEVTQTPSHQVTQMGQEVILRCVPISNHLYFYWYRQILGQKVEFLVSFYNNEISEKSEIFDDQFSVERPDGSNFTLKIRSTKLEDSAMYFCASSPTGGIGNTIYFGEGSWLTVV.